This T cell receptor beta chain comes out of a study of blood T cell repertoires in COVID-19. Assay used: immunoSEQ multiplex PCR; TCRdb lists only in-frame clones, some missing. In the table there are some 350,000 clones, 90% of which are singletons. The germline V gene has CDR1 MNHEY and CDR2 SVGEGT. The V end lost 0 bases, the J end lost 8 bases, and 10 bases lay between the germline ends. The CDR3 loop spans 13 amino acids. The V and J genes are TRBV6-2 or TRBV6-3 and TRBJ1-2, with a tentative D call TRBD1 (6 bases). The sample comprised peripheral blood. This clonotype originated in a young man with active or convalescent COVID-19. The CDR3 DNA sequence: TGTGCCAGCAGTTACTCGACCAGGGGCGGCTACACCTTC. Amino acids: CASSYSTRGGYTF.